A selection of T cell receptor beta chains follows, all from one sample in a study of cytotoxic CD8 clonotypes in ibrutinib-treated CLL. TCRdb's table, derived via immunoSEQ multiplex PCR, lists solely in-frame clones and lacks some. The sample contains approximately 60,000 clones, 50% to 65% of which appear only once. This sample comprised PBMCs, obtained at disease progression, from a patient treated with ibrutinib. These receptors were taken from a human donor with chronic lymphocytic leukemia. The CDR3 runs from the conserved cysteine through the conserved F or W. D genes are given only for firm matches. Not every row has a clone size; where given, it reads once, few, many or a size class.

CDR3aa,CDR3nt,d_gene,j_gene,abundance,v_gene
CASSLALPVPQYF,TGTGCCAGCAGCTTGGCTCTGCCCGTCCCCCAGTATTTT,NA,TRBJ2-3,NA,TRBV5-6
CASSPRDSSGNTIYF,TGTGCCAGCAGCCCGAGGGACAGCTCTGGAAACACCATATATTTT,TRBD1,TRBJ1-3,NA,TRBV27
CSVVKTTTYNEQFF,TGCAGCGTTGTGAAGACGACCACCTACAATGAGCAGTTCTTC,NA,TRBJ2-1,NA,TRBV29-1
CASKGGGGSPLHF,TGTGCCAGCAAAGGGGGCGGTGGTTCACCCCTCCACTTT,TRBD1,TRBJ1-6,NA,TRBV25-1
CASGDGHSYEQYF,TGTGCCAGTGGGGACGGGCACTCCTACGAGCAGTACTTC,NA,TRBJ2-7,NA,TRBV9
CASSLGQGTTGELFF,TGTGCCAGCAGTTTGGGTCAGGGGACCACCGGGGAGCTGTTTTTT,NA,TRBJ2-2,NA,TRBV27
CASSQVFTHF,TGTGCCAGCAGCCAAGTCTTCACCCACTTC,NA,TRBJ1-2,NA,TRBV4-2
CASSLGGLVSGELFF,TGTGCCAGCAGTTTAGGGGGCCTAGTGTCCGGGGAGCTGTTTTTT,NA,TRBJ2-2,NA,TRBV28
CASSSAPGQINQPQHF,TGTGCTAGCAGTTCGGCCCCGGGACAGATCAATCAGCCCCAGCATTTT,TRBD1,TRBJ1-5,once,TRBV7-7
CASSAGQGASGYTF,TGTGCCAGCAGCGCGGGACAGGGCGCCTCTGGCTACACCTTC,TRBD1,TRBJ1-2,NA,TRBV9